What follows are 27 T cell receptor beta chains derived from one specimen sequenced in a study of OX40 agonist ivuxolimab in advanced cancers. TCRdb's table, derived via immunoSEQ multiplex PCR, lists solely in-frame clones and lacks some. The table includes tens of thousands of clones, 90% to 95% detected once. The sequencing used CD4+ or CD8+ T cells sorted from blood, collected in a trial of the OX40 agonist ivuxolimab. The receptors stem from an adult with an advanced solid tumor such as melanoma, head and neck, liver or kidney cancer.

This rearrangement joins TRBV27 to TRBJ2-7; 10 bases fit TRBD2. Germline lookup yields CDR1 MNHEY and CDR2 SMNVEV (reference sequence). CDR3 length: 17 residues. V gave up 5 bases and J gave up 3 bases; unmatched junction bases: 13. CDR3 sequence reads: CASSPPVTSGDYYEQYF. CDR3 coding DNA: TGTGCCAGCAGTCCCCCCGTCACTAGCGGGGATTACTACGAGCAGTACTTC.

This clone was observed once. CDR3 sequence reads: CASSLNGAYEQYF. For the CDR3, the DNA is TGTGCCAGCAGCTTGAACGGCGCCTACGAGCAGTACTTC. This sequence joins TRBV13 and TRBJ2-7; no definite D call. Trimming stripped 3 bases from V and 2 bases from J, with 8 bases between. Germline loops: CDR1 PRHDT, CDR2 FYEKMQ (reference sequence). There are 13 residues in the CDR3. The complete variable domain, with remaining parts taken from reference TRBV13 and TRBJ2-7, reads AAGVIQSPRHLIKEKRETATLKCYPIPRHDTVYWYQQGPGQDPQFLISFYEKMQSDKGSIPDRFSAQQFSDYHSELNMSSLELGDSALYFCASSLNGAYEQYFGPGTRLTVT.

The chain couples TRBV4-2 to TRBJ2-7; 10 bases line up with TRBD2. The V segment lost 4 bases and the J segment 4 bases; nucleotides outside the gene matches: 7. This CDR3 comprises 15 residues. Germline CDR1 reads LGHNA; CDR2 reads YNFKEQ. The CDR3 DNA reads as TGTGCCAGCAGCCTTCTAGCGGGAGTTAATTACGAGCAGTACTTC. This codes for CASSLLAGVNYEQYF.

This clone was found once. The chain joins TRBV14 to TRBJ2-1; 7 bases are a match to TRBD1. V dropped 4 bases and J dropped 5; count of bases not matched to a gene: 11. The CDR3 runs to 16 residues. Germline V gene lookup returns CDR1 SGHDN and CDR2 FVKESK. The CDR3 region is CASSRIGQDIDNEQFF. Written as DNA, the CDR3 is TGTGCCAGCAGCCGGATCGGACAGGATATCGACAATGAGCAGTTCTTC.

This clone was seen only once. The J gene is TRBJ1-3, the V gene TRBV28, with a possible D match to TRBD1 (6 bases). The CDR3 totals 16 residues. The V end was cut by 4 bases, the J end by 0 bases, with 13 bases between. Germline V gene data show CDR1 as MDHEN and CDR2 as SYDVKM. The CDR3, as DNA: TGTGCCAGCAGTTATTACACAGGGCGCTCTGGAAACACCATATATTTT. Encoded protein: CASSYYTGRSGNTIYF.

The chain links TRBV25-1 to TRBJ1-1; 9 bases agree with TRBD1. Trimming took 1 base from V and 1 from J; bases not matched to a gene: 4. CDR1 is MGHDK and CDR2 is SYGVNS in the germline V gene. The CDR3 spans 16 residues. The CDR3 DNA follows: TGTGCCAGCAGTGAATTCGGACAGGGGTGGAACACTGAAGCTTTCTTT. It yields the protein CASSEFGQGWNTEAFF.

The count of this clone is one. The genes are TRBV29-1 and TRBJ2-7; 8 positions agree with TRBD1. Germline loops: CDR1 SQVTM, CDR2 ANQGSEA. V trimming: 3 bases; J trimming: 6 bases; junction bases outside the gene matches: 4. This CDR3 spans 12 amino acids. The CDR3 protein is CSVDRGQSEQYF. The CDR3 nucleotides are TGCAGCGTTGACAGGGGGCAGAGCGAGCAGTACTTC.

The chain links TRBV7-9 to TRBJ2-1, with D possibly being TRBD1 or TRBD2 (5 bases each). The CDR3 spans 17 residues. CDR1 is SEHNR and CDR2 is FQNEAQ in the germline V gene (reference sequence). V lost 1 base and J lost 6, with 19 bases in between. Here the CDR3 reads CASSLGDGGMRANEQFF. DNA for the CDR3: TGTGCCAGCAGCTTAGGGGATGGGGGTATGAGGGCCAATGAGCAGTTCTTC.

The chain combines TRBV29-1 with TRBJ1-2; D is unclear. Germline loops: CDR1 SQVTM, CDR2 ANQGSEA. The CDR3 length is 12 residues. V was cut by 3 bases and J by 3 bases, with 8 bases left in between. CDR3 bases: TGCAGCGTTGAGAGTCTACACTATGGCTACACCTTC. Translated, it gives CSVESLHYGYTF.

This rearrangement joins TRBV7-9 to TRBJ2-5; D may be TRBD1 or TRBD2 (7 bases each). V was clipped by 6 bases and J by 3 bases, with 17 bases between them. CDR1 and CDR2 (germline): SEHNR, FQNEAQ (reference sequence). This CDR3 is 15 amino acids long. The CDR3 region is CASRSGRGTKETQYF. The CDR3 DNA follows: TGTGCCAGCAGATCGGGCAGGGGGACTAAAGAGACCCAGTACTTC.

V is TRBV27 and J is TRBJ1-4; 9 bases map to TRBD1. The ends lost 5 bases at V and 8 bases at J; junction bases unmatched: 6. The CDR3 has 14 residues. Germline-derived CDR1 and CDR2 are MNHEY and SMNVEV (reference sequence). CDR3 sequence: CASSPGQGTEKLFF. The CDR3 coding sequence is TGTGCCAGCAGTCCCGGACAGGGGACAGAAAAACTGTTTTTT.

This clone was observed once. The chain employs TRBV7-3 and TRBJ2-7, with a possible D match to TRBD2 (6 bases). Germline V CDR1 and CDR2: SGHTA, FQGTGA. This CDR3 region has 15 residues. Trimming removed 2 bases from V and 0 bases from J, with 11 bases in between. CDR3 residues: CASSLGGASSYEQYF. The DNA for the CDR3 is TGTGCCAGCAGCTTAGGCGGGGCGAGCTCCTACGAGCAGTACTTC.

The chain uses TRBV27 and TRBJ1-6; no reliable D call. Germline V gives CDR1 MNHEY, CDR2 SMNVEV (reference sequence). The CDR3 has 14 amino acids. Trimming left V 3 bases short and J 6 bases short, with 9 bases between. The CDR3 coding sequence is TGTGCCAGCAGTTTCTACAGCTTTAATTCACCCCTCCACTTT. It specifies CASSFYSFNSPLHF.

The chain recombines TRBV4-3 with TRBJ2-1; 9 positions agree with TRBD2. Trimming took 8 bases from V and 1 from J; bases not matched to a gene: 6. CDR1 and CDR2 from the germline V gene are LGHNA and YSLEER. The CDR3 is 15 amino acids. The CDR3 bases are TGCGCCAGCCGCGAGGGACTAGCATCCTACAATGAGCAGTTCTTC. As protein: CASREGLASYNEQFF.

V and J are TRBV5-4 and TRBJ2-3; no definite D call. The CDR3 has 15 residues. From germline, CDR1 is SGHNT and CDR2 YYREEE (reference sequence). V lost 4 bases to trimming and J lost 2 bases, with 14 bases between them. The CDR3 DNA sequence: TGTGCCAGCAGCCCGAACGGGCGACCCACAGATACGCAGTATTTT. Residues: CASSPNGRPTDTQYF.

This chain connects TRBV9 to TRBJ2-1; tentative D call: TRBD2 (6 bases). V was trimmed by 4 bases and J by 8 bases, leaving 16 bases between them. CDR1 is SGDLS and CDR2 is YYNGEE in the germline V gene. The CDR3 sequence is 14 residues long. The CDR3 reads CASSTGGGPHEQFF. In nucleotides, the CDR3 is TGTGCCAGCAGCACCGGAGGAGGGCCACATGAGCAGTTCTTC.

The rearrangement links TRBV25-1 to TRBJ2-1, with D possibly TRBD1 on 5 matching bases. Trimming removed 2 bases at V and 10 bases at J, with 12 bases between. Germline CDR1 reads MGHDK; CDR2 reads SYGVNS. The CDR3 length is 13 residues. CDR3 in DNA: TGTGCCAGCAGTGAAGGTGGGGCCCAGGAGCAGTTCTTC. Its translation is CASSEGGAQEQFF.

This clone was seen a handful of times. The chain has TRBV9 and TRBJ1-1; unclear D gene. The length of the CDR3 is 13 residues. V was clipped by 1 base and J by 4 bases, with 8 bases between them. In germline, CDR1 is SGDLS, CDR2 YYNGEE. Written as DNA, the CDR3 is TGTGCCAGCAGCGTAACCTGGGGCACTGAAGCTTTCTTT. As protein: CASSVTWGTEAFF.

This chain links TRBV6-6 with TRBJ2-1, with D possibly being TRBD1 or TRBD2 (6 bases each). V lost 0 bases and J lost 1, with 7 bases in between. The CDR3 has 15 residues. CDR1 and CDR2 from the germline V gene are MNHNY and SVGAGI (reference sequence). The CDR3 region has the DNA TGTGCCAGCAGTTACTCAGGGGGGTCCTACAATGAGCAGTTCTTC. Translation gives CASSYSGGSYNEQFF.

The chain couples TRBV5-1 to TRBJ2-7; a possible D gene is TRBD1 (7 bases). Germline CDR1 SGHRS, CDR2 YFSETQ. Trimming shortened V by 4 bases and J by 3 bases, and 11 bases separated the two germline ends. CDR3 size: 13 residues. CDR3 bases: TGCGCCAGCAGCCCAGGGGGGATCTACGAGCAGTACTTC. Translated: CASSPGGIYEQYF.

The CDR3 reads CASSRRGSNQPQHF. CDR3 DNA sequence: TGTGCCAGCAGCCGTCGGGGGTCCAATCAGCCCCAGCATTTT. The chain links TRBV7-8 to TRBJ1-5; perhaps TRBD1 as D (5 bases). V lost 5 bases to trimming and J lost 3 bases, with 11 bases between them. Germline V gives CDR1 SGHVS, CDR2 FQNEAQ. The CDR3 sequence is 14 residues long.

The chain employs TRBV11-2 and TRBJ2-3, with 10 bases identical to TRBD2. CDR1 SGHAT and CDR2 FQNNGV come from the germline V gene. V gave up 1 base and J gave up 3 bases; unmatched junction bases: 4. CDR3 length: 16 amino acids. CDR3 DNA sequence: TGTGCCAGCAGCTTAGGGGCTAGCGGGAGAACAGATACGCAGTATTTT. Protein sequence: CASSLGASGRTDTQYF.

The V and J genes are TRBV4-3 and TRBJ2-5; tentatively, D is TRBD1 or TRBD2 (5 bases each). Trimming cost V 1 base and J 2 bases, with 14 bases left between them. CDR1 is LGHNA, CDR2 YSLEER, per germline. There are 16 residues in the CDR3. CDR3 in DNA: TGCGCCAGCAGCCAAGGCCGGGACCTTCATCAAGAGACCCAGTACTTC. Translating gives CASSQGRDLHQETQYF.

This chain joins TRBV19 and TRBJ2-3; a possible D gene is TRBD2 (5 bases). CDR3 length equals 14 residues. Trimming left V 10 bases short and J 2 bases short, with 16 bases between. The germline V gene encodes CDR1 LNHDA and CDR2 SQIVND (reference sequence). In nucleotides, the CDR3 is TGTGCCACTGGGATAGCGCCCGCCACAGATACGCAGTATTTT. It is translated as CATGIAPATDTQYF.

The V and J genes are TRBV13 and TRBJ1-3; TRBD1 aligns across 7 bases. This CDR3 has 14 residues. V was clipped by 10 bases and J by 4 bases; unmatched bases: 10. Germline lookup yields CDR1 PRHDT and CDR2 FYEKMQ (reference sequence). CDR3 residues: CATDSGGLGNTIYF. DNA for the CDR3: TGTGCCACCGATTCAGGGGGTTTGGGAAACACCATATATTTT.

The V and J genes are TRBV2 and TRBJ2-4; D is perhaps TRBD1 or TRBD2 (5 bases each). The germline V gene encodes CDR1 SNHLY and CDR2 FYNNEI. Trimming cost V 0 bases and J 10 bases, with 13 bases left between them. The CDR3 is 14 amino acids. CDR3 coding DNA: TGTGCCAGCAGTGAAGCGAGGGGCTGGGATATTCAGTACTTC. This encodes CASSEARGWDIQYF.

This chain joins TRBV7-8 and TRBJ2-1, with 9 bases matching TRBD2. V was clipped by 1 base and J by 3 bases; unmatched bases: 10. Germline CDR1 reads SGHVS; CDR2 reads FQNEAQ. The CDR3 is made up of 18 amino acids. In DNA form, the CDR3 reads TGTGCCAGCAGCTTAGACTGGCTAGCGGGAAGTATCTACAATGAGCAGTTCTTC. It codes for CASSLDWLAGSIYNEQFF.